Below are 16 T cell receptor beta chains sequenced from a single sample in a study of T-cell reconstitution after alpha-beta-depleted transplantation in children. Preparing the TCRbeta library involved the use of unique molecular identifiers. TCRdb used MiXCR to reprocess the PCR reads, holding one entry per CDR3 protein. The sample has 580,000 or so distinct CDR3 sequences; 20% to 25% are singletons. The material sequenced was PBMCs, mostly from graft donor cells, taken 360 days after TCRalphabeta/CD19-depleted stem cell transplant. Source of these receptors: a boy younger than two who had a stem cell transplant for acute myeloid leukemia, so the T cells may come from the graft donor.

At least ten counts were recorded for this clonotype. V and J are TRBV20-1 and TRBJ2-1, with D perhaps matching TRBD2 (5 bases). The CDR3 extends over 11 amino acids. Germline CDR1 DFQATT, CDR2 SNEGSKA (reference sequence). In nucleotides, the CDR3 is TGCAGCGGACTGGCCCTAAATGAGCAGTTCTTC. The encoded protein is CSGLALNEQFF.

In its sample, this clonotype was seen once. This rearrangement joins TRBV11-2 to TRBJ2-5; the match to TRBD1 covers 7 bases. Looked up from germline, CDR1 is SGHAT and CDR2 is FQNNGV. This CDR3 contains 15 residues. Trimming at V came to 6 bases and at J to 4 bases, leaving 11 bases not matched to a gene. CDR3 DNA: TGTGCCAGCAGACAGCCGGGACAGATAAGAGAGACCCAGTACTTC. Protein product: CASRQPGQIRETQYF.

This clonotype has ten or more counts. J is TRBJ2-5 and V is TRBV29-1, with D perhaps matching TRBD1 (6 bases). The CDR3 has 11 residues. Germline-derived CDR1 and CDR2 are SQVTM and ANQGSEA. The V and J ends lost 4 bases and 3 bases respectively, with 6 bases between them. CDR3 residues: CSVGQEETQYF. As DNA, the CDR3 is TGCAGCGTTGGACAGGAAGAGACCCAGTACTTC.

This clonotype was seen many times. V usage is TRBV27 and J usage is TRBJ2-1, with D possibly TRBD2 on 7 matching bases. Trimming left V 0 bases short and J 6 bases short, with 9 bases between. From germline, CDR1 is MNHEY and CDR2 SMNVEV (reference sequence). The length of the CDR3 is 14 residues. The CDR3 DNA is TGTGCCAGCAGTTTATCAGGGGGGGGCAATGAGCAGTTCTTC. Protein: CASSLSGGGNEQFF.

The chain carries TRBV7-9 and TRBJ1-6, with TRBD1 identical over 9 bases. V shed 6 bases and J 10 bases; nucleotides not matched to a gene: 7. Germline CDR1 is SEHNR and CDR2 is FQNEAQ (reference sequence). The CDR3 spans 14 residues. The CDR3 spells CASSLQGARSPLHF. The CDR3 coding sequence is TGTGCCAGCAGTTTACAGGGGGCCAGGTCACCCCTCCACTTT.

This clonotype was seen only a few times. The chain combines TRBV20-1 with TRBJ2-3; possibly TRBD1 for D (6 bases). V was pared by 6 bases and J by 1 base, with 23 bases between. The CDR3 length is 17 residues. Germline-derived CDR1 and CDR2 are DFQATT and SNEGSKA (reference sequence). As DNA, the CDR3 is TGCAGTGCCCTAACTCCACCAACAGGGAAACGCACAGATACGCAGTATTTT. Translating gives CSALTPPTGKRTDTQYF.

This clonotype was seen many times. V is TRBV20-1 and J is TRBJ2-1, with a weak D call TRBD1 (5 bases). The germline V gene encodes CDR1 DFQATT and CDR2 SNEGSKA (reference sequence). Trimming shortened V by 0 bases and J by 6 bases, and 18 bases separated the two germline ends. This CDR3 has 16 residues. CDR3 DNA sequence: TGCAGTGCTAGAGATCAGGCGGCAGGGCTTACCAATGAGCAGTTCTTC. Protein sequence: CSARDQAAGLTNEQFF.

J is TRBJ2-3 and V is TRBV7-9; a weak D match, TRBD1 (5 bases). Trimming took off 4 bases at V and 6 bases at J, with 11 bases between the two ends. Germline lookup yields CDR1 SEHNR and CDR2 FQNEAQ (reference sequence). CDR3 length: 13 residues. This CDR3 reads CASSSTDQDTQYF. For the CDR3, the DNA is TGTGCCAGCAGCTCGACAGATCAGGATACGCAGTATTTT.

Concerning this clonotype: Since a much larger clone is just one base distant, this may be a read error. The chain is built from TRBV5-1 and TRBJ1-1; D not resolved. Looked up from germline, CDR1 is SGHRS and CDR2 is YFSETQ. CDR3 length: 13 residues. V was cut by 4 bases and J by 1 base, with 8 bases left in between. DNA of the CDR3: TGCGCCAGCAGCCCGGACGCGAACACTGAAGCTTTCTTT. This sequence encodes CASSPDANTEAFF.

This rearrangement joins TRBV21-1 to TRBJ1-3; the table gives TRBD1 as D, unverified against the DNA. TRBV21-1 is marked as a pseudogene. The CDR3 runs 15 residues. The CDR3 nucleotides are TGTGCCAGCAGCAACAGGGAATACTCTGGAAACACCATGTATTTT. The encoded protein is CASSNREYSGNTMYF.

At least ten counts were recorded for this clonotype. The chain joins TRBV7-7 to TRBJ2-3; perhaps TRBD2 as D (6 bases). The CDR3 loop spans 15 amino acids. Germline CDR1 SSHAT, CDR2 FNYEAQ (reference sequence). With 3 bases removed from V and 1 base from J, the gap between germline ends came to 11 bases. Here the CDR3 DNA reads TGTGCCAGCAGCTTGCAGGGCGGGGGCACAGATACGCAGTATTTT. It is translated as CASSLQGGGTDTQYF.

This chain links TRBV28 with TRBJ2-1; perhaps TRBD1 as D (5 bases). Germline V gives CDR1 MDHEN, CDR2 SYDVKM. This CDR3 contains 15 residues. V was shortened by 4 bases and J by 9 bases, with 19 bases between the two germline ends. CDR3 nucleotides: TGTGCCAGCAGTTCCGTATCAACAGGAGCCGGTGAGCAGTTCTTC. As protein: CASSSVSTGAGEQFF.

Worth noting for this clonotype: Given a much more abundant clone one base away, this may be a read error. This rearrangement joins TRBV4-2 to TRBJ1-1, with D possibly being TRBD1 (5 bases). Germline CDR1 LGHNA, CDR2 YNFKEQ. CDR3 size: 14 residues. The ends were cut back, 2 bases at V and 6 bases at J, with 13 bases in the middle. The CDR3 coding sequence is TGTGCCAGCAGCCAACGACGAGGGGACGCTGAAGCTTTCTTT. This translates into CASSQRRGDAEAFF.

This clonotype was counted many times. The rearrangement links TRBV29-1 to TRBJ2-1; maybe TRBD2 (6 bases). Germline assignment: CDR1 SQVTM and CDR2 ANQGSEA. The V gene lost 7 bases and the J gene lost 0 bases, with 10 bases spanning the gap. This CDR3 has 13 residues. CDR3 nucleotide sequence: TGCAGCGGGGACTTACACTCCTACAATGAGCAGTTCTTC. Translation: CSGDLHSYNEQFF.

The rearrangement joins TRBV12-3 or TRBV12-4 to TRBJ1-6; D is possibly TRBD1 (6 bases). V was shortened by 6 bases and J by 5 bases, with 17 bases between the two germline ends. This CDR3 has 16 residues. For the CDR3, the DNA is TGTGCCAGCAGCTGGGTGGGGGGCGCGAATAATTCACCCCTCCACTTT. This codes for CASSWVGGANNSPLHF.

This clonotype has ten or more counts. The V gene is TRBV20-1, the J gene TRBJ2-7, with 10 bases matching TRBD2. Trimming cost V 0 bases and J 3 bases; bases outside gene matches: 8. The V gene's germline CDR1 is DFQATT and CDR2 SNEGSKA (reference sequence). This CDR3 spans 16 amino acids. The CDR3 protein is CSARDPRASGGYEQYF. CDR3 nucleotide sequence: TGCAGTGCTAGAGATCCCAGGGCTAGCGGGGGCTACGAGCAGTACTTC.